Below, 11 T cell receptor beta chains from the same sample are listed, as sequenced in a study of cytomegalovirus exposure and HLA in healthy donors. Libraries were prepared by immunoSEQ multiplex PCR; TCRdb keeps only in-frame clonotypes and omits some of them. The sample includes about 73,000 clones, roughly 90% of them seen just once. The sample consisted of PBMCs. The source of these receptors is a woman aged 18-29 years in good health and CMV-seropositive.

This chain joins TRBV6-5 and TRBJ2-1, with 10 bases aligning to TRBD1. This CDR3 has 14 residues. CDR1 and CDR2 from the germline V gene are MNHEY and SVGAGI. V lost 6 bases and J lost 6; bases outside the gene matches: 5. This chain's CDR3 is CASSTRTGGNEQFF. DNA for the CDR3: TGTGCCAGCAGCACCCGGACAGGGGGCAATGAGCAGTTCTTC.

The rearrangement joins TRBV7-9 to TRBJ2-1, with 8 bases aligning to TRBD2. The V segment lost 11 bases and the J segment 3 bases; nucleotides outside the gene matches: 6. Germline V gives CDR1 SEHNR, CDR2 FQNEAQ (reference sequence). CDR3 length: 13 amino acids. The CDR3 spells CALGLAGYNEQFF. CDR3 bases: TGTGCCCTCGGCCTAGCGGGCTACAATGAGCAGTTCTTC.

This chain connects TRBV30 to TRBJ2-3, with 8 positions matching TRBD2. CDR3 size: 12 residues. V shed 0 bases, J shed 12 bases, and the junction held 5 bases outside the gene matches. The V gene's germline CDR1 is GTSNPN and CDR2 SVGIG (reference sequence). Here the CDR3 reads CAWSVHRGGQYF. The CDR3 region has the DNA TGTGCCTGGAGTGTACATCGGGGGGGCCAGTATTTT.

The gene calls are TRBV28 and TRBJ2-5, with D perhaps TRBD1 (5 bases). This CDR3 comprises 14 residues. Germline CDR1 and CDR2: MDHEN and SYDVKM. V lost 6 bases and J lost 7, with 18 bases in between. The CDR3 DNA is TGTGCCAGCAGCCCAAGGGGCCCTCTGGGGACCCAGTACTTC. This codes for CASSPRGPLGTQYF.

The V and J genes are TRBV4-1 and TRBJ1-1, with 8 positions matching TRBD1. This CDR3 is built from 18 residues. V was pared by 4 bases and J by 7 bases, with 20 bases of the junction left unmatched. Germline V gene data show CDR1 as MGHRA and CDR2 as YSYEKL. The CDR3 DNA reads TGCGCCAGCAGCCCCTTCCCCCTACGACAGGGGAGGGAGCTTGAAGCTTTCTTT. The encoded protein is CASSPFPLRQGRELEAFF.

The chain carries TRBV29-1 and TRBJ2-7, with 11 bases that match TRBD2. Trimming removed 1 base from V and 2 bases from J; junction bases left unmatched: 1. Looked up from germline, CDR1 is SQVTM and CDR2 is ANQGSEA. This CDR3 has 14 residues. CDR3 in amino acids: CSVEGLAGPYEQYF. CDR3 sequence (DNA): TGCAGCGTTGAAGGACTAGCGGGACCCTACGAGCAGTACTTC.

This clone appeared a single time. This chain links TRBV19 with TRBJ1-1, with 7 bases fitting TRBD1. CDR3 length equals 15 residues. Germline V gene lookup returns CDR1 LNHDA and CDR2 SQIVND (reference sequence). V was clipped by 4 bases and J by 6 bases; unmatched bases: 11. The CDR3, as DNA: TGTGCCAGTAGTACTCTGACAGGGATTTTCGCTGAAGCTTTCTTT. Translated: CASSTLTGIFAEAFF.

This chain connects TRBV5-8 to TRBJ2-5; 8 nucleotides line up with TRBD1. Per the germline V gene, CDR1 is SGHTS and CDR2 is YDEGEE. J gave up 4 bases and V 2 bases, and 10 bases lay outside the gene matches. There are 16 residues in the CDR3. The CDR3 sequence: CASSLGQGAFGETQYF. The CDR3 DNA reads TGTGCCAGCAGCTTAGGGCAGGGGGCGTTCGGAGAGACCCAGTACTTC.

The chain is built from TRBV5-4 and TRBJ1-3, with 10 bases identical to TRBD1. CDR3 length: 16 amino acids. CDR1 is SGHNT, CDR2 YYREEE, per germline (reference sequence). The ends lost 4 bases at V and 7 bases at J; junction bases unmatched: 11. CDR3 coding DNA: TGTGCCAGCAGCCAAAGGGACAGGGGAAAAGAGAACACCATATATTTT. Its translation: CASSQRDRGKENTIYF.

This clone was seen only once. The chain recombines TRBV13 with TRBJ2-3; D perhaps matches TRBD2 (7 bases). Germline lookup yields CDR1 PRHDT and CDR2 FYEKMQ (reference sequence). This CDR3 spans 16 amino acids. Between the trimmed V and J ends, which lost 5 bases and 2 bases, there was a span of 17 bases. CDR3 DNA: TGTGCCAGCAGCGTCCGCGGGGGCGCTAACACAGATACGCAGTATTTT. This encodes CASSVRGGANTDTQYF. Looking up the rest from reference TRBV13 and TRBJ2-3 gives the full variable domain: AAGVIQSPRHLIKEKRETATLKCYPIPRHDTVYWYQQGPGQDPQFLISFYEKMQSDKGSIPDRFSAQQFSDYHSELNMSSLELGDSALYFCASSVRGGANTDTQYFGPGTRLTVL.

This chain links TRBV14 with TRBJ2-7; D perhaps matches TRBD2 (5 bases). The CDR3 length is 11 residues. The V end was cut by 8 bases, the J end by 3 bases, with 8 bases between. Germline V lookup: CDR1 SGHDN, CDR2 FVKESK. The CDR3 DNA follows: TGTGCCAGCGGAGAGGGCTACGAGCAGTACTTC. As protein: CASGEGYEQYF.